What follows are 18 T cell receptor beta chains derived from one specimen sequenced in a study of T cell responses to AZD1222 COVID-19 vaccine. Generated by immunoSEQ multiplex PCR, the TCRdb table keeps only in-frame clones and is missing some. Of about 120,000 clones in the sample, roughly 91% are singletons; the top ten hold approximately 5%. The specimen was peripheral blood, collected 28 days after the second AZD1222 dose. The receptors derive from an adult who received the AZD1222 COVID-19 vaccine.

The V and J genes are TRBV19 and TRBJ1-5; D is perhaps TRBD1 (5 bases). Deletions cut 2 bases from V and 5 bases from J, with 13 bases between. Germline CDR1 LNHDA, CDR2 SQIVND (reference sequence). The CDR3 has 15 amino acids. The DNA for the CDR3 is TGTGCCAGTAGTATATCGAGCAGGGAGGATCAGCCCCAGCATTTT. Translated: CASSISSREDQPQHF.

The J gene is TRBJ2-7, the V gene TRBV4-1; 7 bases match TRBD2. From germline, CDR1 is MGHRA and CDR2 YSYEKL. The length of the CDR3 is 15 residues. The ends lost 4 bases at V and 0 bases at J; junction bases unmatched: 6. The CDR3 sequence: CASSPSGLPSYEQYF. In DNA, the CDR3 is TGCGCCAGCAGCCCTTCGGGACTACCCTCCTACGAGCAGTACTTC.

The chain joins TRBV5-1 to TRBJ2-3; D not certain. Germline CDR1 reads SGHRS; CDR2 reads YFSETQ. V lost 4 bases, J lost 2 bases, and 17 bases lay in between. The CDR3 sequence is 16 residues long. CDR3 DNA sequence: TGCGCCAGCAGCGGCCCTCTAGGAAGTCCCACAGATACGCAGTATTTT. Translated: CASSGPLGSPTDTQYF.

The chain is built from TRBV7-2 and TRBJ1-3, with D perhaps matching TRBD1 (6 bases). Trimming pared 1 base from V and 4 bases from J, leaving 20 bases between. Germline V gene sequence: CDR1 SGHTA, CDR2 FQGNSA. This CDR3 region has 18 residues. CDR3 protein: CASSLVGSGGAGGNTIYF. Here the CDR3 DNA reads TGTGCCAGCAGCTTAGTGGGATCCGGGGGCGCCGGAGGAAACACCATATATTTT.

The V gene is TRBV19, the J gene TRBJ1-2; D remains unclear. CDR3 length equals 15 residues. Germline values: CDR1 LNHDA, CDR2 SQIVND (reference sequence). V was cut by 3 bases and J by 0 bases, with 11 bases left in between. CDR3 in DNA: TGTGCCAGTAGTATTCAAGCGGATACTAACTATGGCTACACCTTC. Its translation is CASSIQADTNYGYTF.

The CDR3 sequence: CASSLVEGGIYEQYF. Written as DNA, the CDR3 is TGTGCCAGCAGCTTGGTTGAGGGGGGCATCTACGAGCAGTACTTC. This chain uses TRBV7-2 with TRBJ2-7; D is tentatively TRBD1 or TRBD2 (6 bases each). CDR1 and CDR2 (germline): SGHTA, FQGNSA. This CDR3 spans 15 amino acids. V was clipped by 3 bases and J by 3 bases, with 15 bases between them.

This chain connects TRBV4-1 to TRBJ1-5, with 7 nucleotides matching TRBD1. CDR3 length: 15 residues. Germline values: CDR1 MGHRA, CDR2 YSYEKL. The J segment lost 7 bases and the V segment lost 4 bases, leaving 10 bases of the junction unmatched. The CDR3 nucleotides are TGCGCCAGCAGCCCTGCCGACAGGGTCAGCCAGCCCCAGCATTTT. Its translation: CASSPADRVSQPQHF.

The rearrangement links TRBV6-5 to TRBJ2-1, with unresolved D. Germline V gives CDR1 MNHEY, CDR2 SVGAGI. V was cut by 7 bases and J by 5 bases, with 18 bases left in between. The CDR3 totals 15 residues. The CDR3 DNA is TGTGCCAGCACCCGAGAACCGGACGCTCACAATGAGCAGTTCTTC. Its translation: CASTREPDAHNEQFF.

This clone was observed a handful of times. This chain joins TRBV6-5 and TRBJ2-7; the match to TRBD1 covers 7 bases. V lost 6 bases and J lost 6; bases outside the gene matches: 5. This CDR3 comprises 12 residues. CDR1 is MNHEY, CDR2 SVGAGI, per germline. This CDR3 is CASSYRGGEQYF. The CDR3 DNA sequence: TGTGCCAGCAGCTACAGGGGCGGCGAGCAGTACTTC.

A few counts support this clone. V is TRBV5-5 and J is TRBJ2-7; D unclear. CDR1 and CDR2 (germline): SGHKS, YYEKEE (reference sequence). The ends were cut back, 4 bases at V and 1 base at J, with 12 bases in the middle. The CDR3 has 14 residues. Here the CDR3 DNA reads TGTGCCAGCAGCCCCGAGTTCGGGTCCTACGAGCAGTACTTC. Its protein is CASSPEFGSYEQYF.

This clone was detected a few times. This chain joins TRBV4-2 and TRBJ2-4; D is unclear. The V gene's germline CDR1 is LGHNA and CDR2 YNFKEQ. The CDR3 is made up of 17 amino acids. Trimming removed 1 base from V and 3 bases from J, with 16 bases in between. DNA for the CDR3: TGTGCCAGCAGCCAAGGATGGACCGAGGTTGACAAAAACATTCAGTACTTC. Its protein is CASSQGWTEVDKNIQYF.

The chain couples TRBV13 to TRBJ2-5; 10 bases align to TRBD2. The CDR3 sequence is 16 residues long. The junction had 5 bases not matched to a gene; V was cut back by 4 bases and J by 0 bases. Germline loops: CDR1 PRHDT, CDR2 FYEKMQ (reference sequence). CDR3: CASSWTSGHYQETQYF. The CDR3 region has the DNA TGTGCCAGCAGCTGGACTAGCGGCCACTACCAAGAGACCCAGTACTTC. The variable domain in full, with the rest retrieved from reference TRBV13 and TRBJ2-5, is AAGVIQSPRHLIKEKRETATLKCYPIPRHDTVYWYQQGPGQDPQFLISFYEKMQSDKGSIPDRFSAQQFSDYHSELNMSSLELGDSALYFCASSWTSGHYQETQYFGPGTRLLVL.

In its sample, this clone was seen once. V and J are TRBV5-1 and TRBJ1-6, with TRBD1 as a possible D gene (5 bases). The ends were cut back, 3 bases at V and 6 bases at J, with 10 bases in the middle. Germline V gives CDR1 SGHRS, CDR2 YFSETQ. CDR3 length: 14 amino acids. The CDR3 here is CASSSGLTNSPLHF. Written as DNA, the CDR3 is TGCGCCAGCAGCTCGGGACTTACTAATTCACCCCTCCACTTT.

On this clone itself: This same CDR3 is encoded by further DNA sequences in the sample. V usage is TRBV6-5 and J usage is TRBJ1-1; TRBD1 is a possible D gene (5 bases). The CDR3 extends over 14 amino acids. The V end lost 3 bases, the J end lost 0 bases, and 8 bases lay between the germline ends. Germline values: CDR1 MNHEY, CDR2 SVGAGI. The CDR3 coding sequence is TGTGCCAGCAGTTATGGGGGGGTGAACACTGAAGCTTTCTTT. Its translation: CASSYGGVNTEAFF.

This chain connects TRBV18 to TRBJ2-3; no firm D call. The CDR3 has 14 residues. V lost 6 bases and J 6 bases, leaving 16 bases between the germline ends. The germline CDR1 and CDR2 sequences are KGHSH and LQKENI. This CDR3 reads CASSPDLLGDTQYF. CDR3 coding DNA: TGTGCCAGCTCCCCGGACCTCCTCGGTGATACGCAGTATTTT.

V and J are TRBV7-3 and TRBJ2-2, with 13 bases matching TRBD2. CDR1 is SGHTA, CDR2 FQGTGA, per germline. There are 15 residues in the CDR3. V trimming: 6 bases; J trimming: 6 bases; junction bases outside the gene matches: 4. The CDR3 DNA reads TGTGCCAGCAGAACTAGCGGGAGGGCGTCCGGGGAGCTGTTTTTT. Translated: CASRTSGRASGELFF.

This chain joins TRBV6-2 or TRBV6-3 and TRBJ1-1; D is uncertain. Deletions cut 4 bases from V and 8 bases from J, with 8 bases between. The CDR3 runs to 11 residues. CDR1 is MNHEY, CDR2 SVGEGT, per germline. The CDR3 reads CASSFEVEAFF. CDR3 coding DNA: TGTGCCAGCAGTTTTGAGGTGGAAGCTTTCTTT.

The chain carries TRBV6-5 and TRBJ1-1, with 8 bases identical to TRBD1. In germline, CDR1 is MNHEY, CDR2 SVGAGI. V lost 5 bases, J lost 2 bases, and 7 bases stayed unmatched. The CDR3 covers 15 residues. This chain's CDR3 is CASSHPTGANTEAFF. The DNA of the CDR3 is TGTGCCAGCAGTCATCCGACAGGGGCCAACACTGAAGCTTTCTTT.